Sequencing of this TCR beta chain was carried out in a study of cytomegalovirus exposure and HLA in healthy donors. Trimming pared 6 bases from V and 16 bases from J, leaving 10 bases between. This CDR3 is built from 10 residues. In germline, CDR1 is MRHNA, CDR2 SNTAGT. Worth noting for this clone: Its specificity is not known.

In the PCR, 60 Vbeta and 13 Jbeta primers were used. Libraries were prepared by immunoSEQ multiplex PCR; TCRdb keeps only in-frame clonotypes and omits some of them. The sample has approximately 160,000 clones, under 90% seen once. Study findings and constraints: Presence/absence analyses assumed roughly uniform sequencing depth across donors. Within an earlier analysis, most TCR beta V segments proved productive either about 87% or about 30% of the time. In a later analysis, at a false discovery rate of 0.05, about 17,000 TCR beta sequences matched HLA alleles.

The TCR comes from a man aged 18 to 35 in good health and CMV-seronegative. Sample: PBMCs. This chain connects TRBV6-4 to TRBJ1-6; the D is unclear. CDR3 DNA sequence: TGTGCCAGCAGCCCTAGCAAACTCCACTTT. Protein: CASSPSKLHF.